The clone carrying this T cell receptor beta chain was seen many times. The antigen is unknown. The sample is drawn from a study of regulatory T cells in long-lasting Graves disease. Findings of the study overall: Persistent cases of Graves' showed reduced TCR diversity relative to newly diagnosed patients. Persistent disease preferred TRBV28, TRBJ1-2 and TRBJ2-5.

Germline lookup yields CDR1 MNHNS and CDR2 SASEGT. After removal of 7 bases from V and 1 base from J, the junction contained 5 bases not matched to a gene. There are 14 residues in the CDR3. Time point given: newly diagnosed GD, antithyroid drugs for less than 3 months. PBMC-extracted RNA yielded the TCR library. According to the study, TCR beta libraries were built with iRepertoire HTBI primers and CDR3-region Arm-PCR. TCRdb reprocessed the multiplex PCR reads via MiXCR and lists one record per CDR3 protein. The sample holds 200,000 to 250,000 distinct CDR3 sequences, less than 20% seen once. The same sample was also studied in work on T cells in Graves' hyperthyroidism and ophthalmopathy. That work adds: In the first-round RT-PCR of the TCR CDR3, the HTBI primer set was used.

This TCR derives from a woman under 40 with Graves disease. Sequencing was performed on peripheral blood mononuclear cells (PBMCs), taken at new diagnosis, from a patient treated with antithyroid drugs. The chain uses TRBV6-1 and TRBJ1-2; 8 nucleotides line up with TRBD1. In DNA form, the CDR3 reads TGTGCCAGCACCGACAGGGGCGTTAACTATGGCTACACCTTC. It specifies CASTDRGVNYGYTF.